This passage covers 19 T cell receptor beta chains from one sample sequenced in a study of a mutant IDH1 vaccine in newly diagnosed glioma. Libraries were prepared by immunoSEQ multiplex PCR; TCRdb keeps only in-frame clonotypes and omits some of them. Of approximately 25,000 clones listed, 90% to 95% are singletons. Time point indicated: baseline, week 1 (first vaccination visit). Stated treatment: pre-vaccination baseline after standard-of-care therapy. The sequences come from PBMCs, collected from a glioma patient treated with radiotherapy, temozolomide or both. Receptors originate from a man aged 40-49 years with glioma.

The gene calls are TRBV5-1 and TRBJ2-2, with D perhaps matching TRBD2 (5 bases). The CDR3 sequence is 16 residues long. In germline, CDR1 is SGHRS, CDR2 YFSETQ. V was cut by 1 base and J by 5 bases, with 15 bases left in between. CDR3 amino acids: CASSLTNGVETGELFF. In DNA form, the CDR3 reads TGCGCCAGCAGCTTGACGAACGGGGTGGAGACCGGGGAGCTGTTTTTT. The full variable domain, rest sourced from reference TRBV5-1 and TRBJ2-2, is KAGVTQTPRYLIKTRGQQVTLSCSPISGHRSVSWYQQTPGQGLQFLFEYFSETQRNKGNFPGRFSGRQFSNSRSEMNVSTLELGDSALYLCASSLTNGVETGELFFGEGSRLTVL.

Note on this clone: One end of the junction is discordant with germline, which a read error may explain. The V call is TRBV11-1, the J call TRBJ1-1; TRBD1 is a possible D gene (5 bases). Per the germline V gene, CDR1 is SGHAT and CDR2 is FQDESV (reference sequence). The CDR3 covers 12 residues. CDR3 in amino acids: CASSEVGRPFDF. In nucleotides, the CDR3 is TGTGCCAGCAGCGAAGTGGGACGCCCATTTGACTTT.

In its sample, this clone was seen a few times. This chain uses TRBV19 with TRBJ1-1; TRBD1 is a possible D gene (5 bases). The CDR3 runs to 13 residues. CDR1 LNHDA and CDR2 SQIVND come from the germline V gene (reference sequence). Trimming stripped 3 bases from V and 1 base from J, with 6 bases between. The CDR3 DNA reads TGTGCCAGTAGTATGAGGGGGAACACTGAAGCTTTCTTT. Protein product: CASSMRGNTEAFF.

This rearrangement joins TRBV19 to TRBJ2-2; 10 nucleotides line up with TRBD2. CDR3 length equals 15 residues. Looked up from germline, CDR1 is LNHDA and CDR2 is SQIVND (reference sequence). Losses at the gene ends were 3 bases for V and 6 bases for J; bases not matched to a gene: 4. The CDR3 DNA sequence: TGTGCCAGTAGTATTAAAAGCGGGGGGGCCGGGGAGCTGTTTTTT. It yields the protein CASSIKSGGAGELFF. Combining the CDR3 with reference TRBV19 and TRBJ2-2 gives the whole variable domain DGGITQSPKYLFRKEGQNVTLSCEQNLNHDAMYWYRQDPGQGLRLIYYSQIVNDFQKGDIAEGYSVSREKKESFPLTVTSAQKNPTAFYLCASSIKSGGAGELFFGEGSRLTVL.

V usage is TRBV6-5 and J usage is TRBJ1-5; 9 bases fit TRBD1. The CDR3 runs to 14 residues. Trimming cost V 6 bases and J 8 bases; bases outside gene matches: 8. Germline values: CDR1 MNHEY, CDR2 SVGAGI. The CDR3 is CASSGTGPPEPQHF. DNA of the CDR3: TGTGCCAGCAGCGGGACAGGGCCCCCGGAGCCCCAGCATTTT.

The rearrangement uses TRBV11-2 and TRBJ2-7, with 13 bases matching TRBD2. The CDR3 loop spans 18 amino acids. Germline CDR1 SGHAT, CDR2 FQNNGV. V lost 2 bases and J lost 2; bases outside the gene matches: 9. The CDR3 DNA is TGTGCCAGCAGCTTAACCTCCGGGACTAGCGGGAATGCCTACGAGCAGTACTTC. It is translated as CASSLTSGTSGNAYEQYF.

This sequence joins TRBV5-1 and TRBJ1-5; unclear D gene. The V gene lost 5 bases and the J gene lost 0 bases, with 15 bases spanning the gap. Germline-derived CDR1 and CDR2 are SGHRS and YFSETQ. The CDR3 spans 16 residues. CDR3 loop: CASRKDGQYSNQPQHF. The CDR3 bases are TGCGCCAGCAGGAAGGACGGTCAATATAGCAATCAGCCCCAGCATTTT.

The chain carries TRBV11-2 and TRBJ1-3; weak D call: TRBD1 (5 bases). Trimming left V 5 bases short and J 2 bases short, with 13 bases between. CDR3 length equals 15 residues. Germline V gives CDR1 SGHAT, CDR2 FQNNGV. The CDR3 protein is CASSLDWGAGNTIYF. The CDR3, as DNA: TGTGCCAGCAGCCTTGACTGGGGCGCTGGAAACACCATATATTTT.

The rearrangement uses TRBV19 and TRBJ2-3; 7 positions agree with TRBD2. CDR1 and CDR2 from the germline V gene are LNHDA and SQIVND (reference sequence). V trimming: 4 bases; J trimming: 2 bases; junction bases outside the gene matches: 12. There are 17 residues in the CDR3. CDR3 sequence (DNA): TGTGCCAGTAGTAGGAGTGGGTCTAGCGGATACACAGATACGCAGTATTTT. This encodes CASSRSGSSGYTDTQYF.

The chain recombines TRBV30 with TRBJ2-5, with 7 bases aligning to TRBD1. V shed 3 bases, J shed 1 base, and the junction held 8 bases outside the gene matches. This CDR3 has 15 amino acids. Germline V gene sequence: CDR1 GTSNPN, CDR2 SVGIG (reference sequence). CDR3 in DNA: TGTGCCTGGAGCCCAAGGGGACAGTTCCAAGAGACCCAGTACTTC. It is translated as CAWSPRGQFQETQYF.

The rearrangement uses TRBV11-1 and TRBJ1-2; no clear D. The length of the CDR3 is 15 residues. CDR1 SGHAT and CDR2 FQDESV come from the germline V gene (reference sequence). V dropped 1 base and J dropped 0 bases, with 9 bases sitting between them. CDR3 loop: CASSLGPASNYGYTF. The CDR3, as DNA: TGTGCCAGCAGCTTAGGGCCAGCTTCTAACTATGGCTACACCTTC.

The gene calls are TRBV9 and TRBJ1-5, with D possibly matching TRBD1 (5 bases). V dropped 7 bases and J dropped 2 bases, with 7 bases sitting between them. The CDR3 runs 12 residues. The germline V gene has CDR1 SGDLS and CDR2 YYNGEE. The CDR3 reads CASGGGNQPQHF. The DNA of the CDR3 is TGTGCCAGCGGGGGGGGCAATCAGCCCCAGCATTTT.

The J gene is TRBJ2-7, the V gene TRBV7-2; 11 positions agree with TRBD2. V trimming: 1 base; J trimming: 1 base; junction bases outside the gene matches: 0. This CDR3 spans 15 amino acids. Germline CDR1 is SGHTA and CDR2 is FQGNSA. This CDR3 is CASSLGLAGSYEQYF. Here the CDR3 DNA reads TGTGCCAGCAGCTTAGGACTAGCGGGATCCTACGAGCAGTACTTC.

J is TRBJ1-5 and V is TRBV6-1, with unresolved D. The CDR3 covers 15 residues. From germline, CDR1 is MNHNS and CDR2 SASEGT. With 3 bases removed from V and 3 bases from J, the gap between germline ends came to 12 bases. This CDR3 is CASSELDWNNQPQHF. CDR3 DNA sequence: TGTGCCAGCAGTGAGTTAGATTGGAACAATCAGCCCCAGCATTTT.

CDR3 nucleotide sequence: TGTGCCAGCAGTTCCCCCTCCTACGAGCAGTACTTC. Amino acids: CASSSPSYEQYF. The chain links TRBV6-5 to TRBJ2-7, with unresolved D. Germline V gives CDR1 MNHEY, CDR2 SVGAGI. Trimming stripped 4 bases from V and 0 bases from J, with 4 bases between. CDR3 length: 12 residues.

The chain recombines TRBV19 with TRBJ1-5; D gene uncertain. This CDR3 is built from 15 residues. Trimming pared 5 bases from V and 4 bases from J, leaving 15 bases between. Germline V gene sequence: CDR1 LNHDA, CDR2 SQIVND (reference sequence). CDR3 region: CASSLVHLDNQPQHF. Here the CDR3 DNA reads TGTGCCAGTAGTTTGGTGCATCTTGATAATCAGCCCCAGCATTTT.

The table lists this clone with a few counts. The CDR3 sequence is CASSLGASGGQETQYF. CDR3 DNA sequence: TGTGCCAGCAGCTTGGGAGCTAGCGGGGGTCAAGAGACCCAGTACTTC. The chain combines TRBV5-4 with TRBJ2-5, with TRBD2 identical over 10 bases. From germline, CDR1 is SGHNT and CDR2 YYREEE (reference sequence). The junction had 4 bases not matched to a gene; V was cut back by 0 bases and J by 2 bases. This CDR3 comprises 16 residues.

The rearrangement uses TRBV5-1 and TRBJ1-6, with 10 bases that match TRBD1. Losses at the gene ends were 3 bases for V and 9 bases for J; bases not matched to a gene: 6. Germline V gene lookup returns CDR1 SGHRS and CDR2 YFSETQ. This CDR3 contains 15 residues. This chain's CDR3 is CASSWGTGDFSPLHF. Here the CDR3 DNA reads TGCGCCAGCAGCTGGGGGACAGGGGATTTTTCACCCCTCCACTTT.

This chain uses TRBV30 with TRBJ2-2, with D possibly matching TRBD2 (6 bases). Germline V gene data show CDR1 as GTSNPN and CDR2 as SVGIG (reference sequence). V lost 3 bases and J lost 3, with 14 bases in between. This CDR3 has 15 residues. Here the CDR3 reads CAWRGRELDTGELFF. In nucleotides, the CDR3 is TGTGCCTGGAGAGGACGGGAGCTGGACACCGGGGAGCTGTTTTTT. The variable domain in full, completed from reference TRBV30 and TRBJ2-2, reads SQTIHQWPATLVQPVGSPLSLECTVEGTSNPNLYWYRQAAGRGLQLLFYSVGIGQISSEVPQNLSASRPQDRQFILSSKKLLLSDSGFYLCAWRGRELDTGELFFGEGSRLTVL.